These T cell receptor beta chains were read from a single sample in a study of response to subunit inactivated influenza vaccine. TCRdb recomputed calls from the RT-PCR reads with MiXCR, one row per CDR3 protein. Here the sample spans about 610,000 distinct CDR3 sequences, 14% being singletons. The sequencing used PBMCs from blood, collected approximately 12 days after vaccination. These TCRs come from a man aged 45-65 years who received an inactivated influenza vaccine. CDR3s include the opening cysteine and the closing phenylalanine or tryptophan. D genes are given only for firm matches. Expanded clones get a size class; other rows say once, few or many, or leave the size out.

TRBJ1-1	TRBV12-3/TRBV12-4	NA	NA	CASFRDGTFFTGNTEAFF	TGTGCCAGTTTCCGGGACGGGACTTTTTTTACAGGGAACACTGAAGCTTTCTTT
TRBJ2-4	TRBV4-3	NA	many	CASSQDFASANIQYF	TGCGCCAGCAGCCAAGATTTCGCTAGCGCGAACATTCAGTACTTC
TRBJ1-5	TRBV5-5	NA	few	CASGMEQGSQPQHF	TGTGCCAGCGGAATGGAACAGGGTTCCCAGCCCCAGCATTTT
TRBJ1-1	TRBV12-3/TRBV12-4	NA	NA	CASSLGPGWTEAFF	TGTGCCAGCAGTTTGGGCCCCGGGTGGACTGAAGCTTTCTTT
TRBJ2-7	TRBV3-1	NA	NA	CASSQRQDHEQYF	TGTGCCAGCAGCCAACGACAGGACCACGAGCAGTACTTC
TRBJ2-3	TRBV15	NA	few	CATSSGDLTDTQYF	TGTGCCACCAGCAGTGGGGACCTAACGGATACGCAGTATTTT
TRBJ2-5	TRBV12-3/TRBV12-4	NA	few	CASSLWREGTQYF	TGTGCCAGCAGTTTGTGGAGAGAAGGGACCCAGTACTTC
TRBJ2-1	TRBV3-1	NA	few	CASSQGALFEQFF	TGTGCCAGCAGCCAAGGGGCCCTCTTTGAGCAGTTCTTC
TRBJ1-1	TRBV7-9	NA	NA	CASSRGHQNTEAFF	TGTGCCAGCAGCAGAGGACACCAGAACACTGAAGCTTTCTTT
TRBJ2-7	TRBV3-1	NA	few	CASSKGPDRGEQYF	TGTGCCAGCAGCAAAGGACCGGATCGAGGGGAGCAGTACTTC
TRBJ2-5	TRBV12-3/TRBV12-4	NA	few	CASRIIAGAAGETQYF	TGTGCCAGCAGAATAATTGCGGGGGCCGCGGGGGAGACCCAGTACTTC
TRBJ2-7	TRBV20-1	NA	NA	CSARAILGYEQYF	TGCAGTGCTAGAGCAATTTTAGGTTACGAGCAGTACTTC
TRBJ1-6	TRBV10-2	NA	NA	CASSEQGGSPLHF	TGCGCCAGCAGTGAGCAGGGAGGCTCACCCCTCCACTTT
TRBJ1-1	TRBV7-9	NA	many	CASSLLALNTEAFF	TGTGCCAGCAGCTTATTGGCGTTGAACACTGAAGCTTTCTTT
TRBJ2-7	TRBV5-1	TRBD2	NA	CASSGAPTSRPYEQYF	TGCGCCAGCAGCGGCGCACCGACTAGCAGACCCTACGAGCAGTACTTC
TRBJ1-6	TRBV7-9	TRBD1	NA	CASSLRDSYSPLHF	TGTGCCAGCAGCCTCCGGGACAGCTATTCACCCCTCCACTTT
TRBJ1-1	TRBV9	NA	NA	CASSGAGMNTEAFF	TGTGCCAGCAGCGGGGCGGGGATGAACACTGAAGCTTTCTTT
TRBJ2-3	TRBV4-3	NA	NA	CASSQGEVTIADTQYF	TGCGCCAGCAGCCAAGGAGAGGTTACCATCGCAGATACGCAGTATTTT
TRBJ2-1	TRBV28	TRBD2	NA	CASSFPTLSGRSGNEQFF	TGTGCCAGCAGTTTCCCGACCCTTAGCGGGAGGTCGGGCAATGAGCAGTTCTTC
TRBJ2-3	TRBV12-3/TRBV12-4	NA	NA	CASSLIRGSTDTQYF	TGTGCCAGCAGTTTGATCCGGGGTTCGACAGATACGCAGTATTTT
TRBJ1-2	TRBV24-1	TRBD1	few	CATSDRDRDFGYTF	TGTGCCACCAGTGATCGGGACAGGGACTTTGGCTACACCTTC
TRBJ2-2	TRBV30	NA	NA	CAWRRQANTGELFF	TGTGCCTGGCGCCGGCAGGCGAACACCGGGGAGCTGTTTTTT
TRBJ2-2	TRBV28	TRBD1	few	CASSEWDRPNTGELFF	TGTGCCAGCAGTGAGTGGGACAGGCCGAACACCGGGGAGCTGTTTTTT
TRBJ1-5	TRBV7-2	NA	NA	CASSLQSDSNQPQHF	TGTGCCAGCAGCTTACAGTCCGATAGCAATCAGCCCCAGCATTTT
TRBJ2-4	TRBV3-1	TRBD1	NA	CASSQADRDMNF	TGTGCCAGCAGCCAAGCCGACAGGGATATGAACTTC
TRBJ2-5	TRBV12-3/TRBV12-4	NA	many	CASSNRARETQYF	TGTGCCAGCAGCAACAGGGCAAGGGAGACCCAGTACTTC
TRBJ2-4	TRBV4-1	TRBD1	NA	CASSLRTGQDIQYF	TGCGCCAGCAGCTTAAGGACAGGGCAAGACATTCAGTACTTC
TRBJ2-4	TRBV6-5	NA	few	CASRNDIGEQYF	TGTGCCAGCAGGAACGACATAGGGGAACAGTACTTC
TRBJ2-2	TRBV7-2	TRBD2	NA	CASSLAPSGRTGELFF	TGTGCCAGCAGCTTAGCTCCTAGCGGGAGAACCGGGGAGCTGTTTTTT
TRBJ2-7	TRBV5-1	NA	few	CASRVESGPYEQYF	TGCGCCAGCAGGGTAGAGTCAGGGCCCTACGAGCAGTACTTC
TRBJ1-2	TRBV5-1	TRBD1	few	CASSLDRGPLYYGYTF	TGCGCCAGCAGCTTGGACAGGGGGCCGTTATACTATGGCTACACCTTC
TRBJ2-7	TRBV13	TRBD1	NA	CASSSWGQGASEQYF	TGTGCCAGCAGTTCCTGGGGACAGGGGGCGAGTGAGCAGTACTTC
TRBJ2-1	TRBV28	NA	few	CASGWGTDSYNEQFF	TGTGCCAGCGGGTGGGGGACGGACTCCTACAATGAGCAGTTCTTC
TRBJ2-7	TRBV7-8	TRBD2	NA	CASSLISGAYEQYF	TGTGCCAGCAGCTTGATTAGCGGGGCCTACGAGCAGTACTTC
TRBJ2-5	TRBV5-1	NA	many	CASSLQGQETQYF	TGCGCCAGCAGCTTACAGGGCCAAGAGACCCAGTACTTC
TRBJ2-3	TRBV11-2	TRBD2	few	CASSYGLAGGPITDTQYF	TGTGCCAGCAGCTACGGCCTAGCGGGGGGGCCGATTACAGATACGCAGTATTTT
TRBJ2-5	TRBV28	TRBD1	few	CASSYYWTGTGSDQETQYF	TGTGCCAGCAGTTACTACTGGACCGGGACAGGCTCCGACCAAGAGACCCAGTACTTC
TRBJ2-7	TRBV12-3/TRBV12-4	TRBD2	many	CASSLSGLAYEQYF	TGTGCCAGCAGTTTATCAGGACTAGCCTACGAGCAGTACTTC
TRBJ2-3	TRBV20-1	NA	few	CSAPDRPSTDTQYF	TGCAGTGCGCCCGACAGGCCTAGCACAGATACGCAGTATTTT
TRBJ1-4	TRBV27	NA	few	CASSLNRGAGEKLFF	TGTGCCAGCAGTTTAAATCGCGGGGCTGGAGAAAAACTGTTTTTT
TRBJ2-1	TRBV5-1	NA	many	CASSEGRSSYNEQFF	TGCGCCAGCAGCGAGGGACGGAGCTCCTACAATGAGCAGTTCTTC
TRBJ2-3	TRBV14	NA	few	CASSQSGTHMMWTQYF	TGTGCCAGCAGTCAGTCCGGGACACACATGATGTGGACGCAGTATTTT
TRBJ1-1	TRBV12-3/TRBV12-4	NA	many	CASTLGLNTEAFF	TGTGCCAGCACCTTGGGACTGAACACTGAAGCTTTCTTT
TRBJ2-2	TRBV24-1	TRBD1	NA	CATSLGLQGSNTGELFF	TGTGCCACCAGTCTCGGCCTACAGGGGTCAAACACCGGGGAGCTGTTTTTT
TRBJ2-1	TRBV7-2	TRBD2	many	CASSLRPASGGYEQFF	TGTGCCAGCAGCTTAAGGCCCGCTAGCGGGGGGTATGAGCAGTTCTTC
TRBJ2-7	TRBV5-5	NA	many	CASSLSAATYEQYF	TGTGCCAGCAGCTTGTCGGCAGCTACCTACGAGCAGTACTTC
TRBJ1-6	TRBV9	NA	NA	CASSGGGLGTPLHF	TGTGCCAGCAGCGGAGGGGGACTGGGGACACCCCTCCACTTT